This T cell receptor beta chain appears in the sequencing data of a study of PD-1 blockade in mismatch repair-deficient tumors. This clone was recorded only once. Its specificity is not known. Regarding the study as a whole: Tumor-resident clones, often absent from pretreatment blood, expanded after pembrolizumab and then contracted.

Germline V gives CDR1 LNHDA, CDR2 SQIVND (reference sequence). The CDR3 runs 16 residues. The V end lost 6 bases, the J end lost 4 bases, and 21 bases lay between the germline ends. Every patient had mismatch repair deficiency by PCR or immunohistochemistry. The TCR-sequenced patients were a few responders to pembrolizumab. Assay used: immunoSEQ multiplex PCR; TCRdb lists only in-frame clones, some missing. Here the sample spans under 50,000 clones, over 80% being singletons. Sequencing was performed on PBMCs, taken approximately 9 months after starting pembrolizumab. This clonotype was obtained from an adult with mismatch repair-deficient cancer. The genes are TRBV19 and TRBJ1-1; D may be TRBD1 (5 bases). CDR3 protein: CASSPVGRGSGTEAFF. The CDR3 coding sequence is TGTGCCAGTAGCCCGGTGGGGCGGGGTTCGGGCACTGAAGCTTTCTTT.